Listed below are T cell receptor beta chains from one sample, sequenced in a study of response to subunit inactivated influenza vaccine. TCRdb re-called the RT-PCR reads through MiXCR, storing one row per CDR3 protein. The sample records under 200,000 distinct CDR3 sequences, approximately 12% being singletons. The data were also submitted as part of a second study, on T cells expressing NK-cell markers.

Source: CD8+ T cells sorted from PBMCs, taken 11 to 12 days after vaccination. These receptors were obtained from a man aged 50-59 years who received an inactivated influenza vaccine. CDR3s include the opening cysteine and the closing phenylalanine or tryptophan. Each record gives: D gene, J gene, clone size, V gene, CDR3 protein, CDR3 DNA. The D gene is left open where the match is weak. For some rows the clone size is stated as once, few or many, or as a class when expanded; others skip it.

>NA|TRBJ2-1|NA|TRBV2
CASSEAPGTWVGGEQFF
TGTGCCAGCAGTGAAGCCCCCGGGACATGGGTGGGGGGTGAGCAGTTCTTC
>TRBD2|TRBJ2-5|few|TRBV6-5
CASSYTSGQETQYF
TGTGCCAGCAGTTATACTAGCGGCCAAGAGACCCAGTACTTC
>TRBD2|TRBJ2-7|few|TRBV10-3
CAISESGGPYEQYF
TGTGCCATCAGTGAGTCGGGAGGGCCGTACGAGCAGTACTTC
>TRBD2|TRBJ2-7|many|TRBV29-1
CSVVGTSRTSGTYEQYF
TGCAGCGTTGTGGGGACGAGCCGGACTAGCGGGACCTACGAGCAGTACTTC
>NA|TRBJ1-3|few|TRBV10-3
CAISDPPAEFGNTIYF
TGTGCCATCAGTGACCCCCCGGCAGAATTTGGAAACACCATATATTTT
>NA|TRBJ1-4|NA|TRBV6-5
CASSLYRVGEKLFF
TGTGCCAGCAGTTTGTACAGGGTTGGTGAAAAACTGTTTTTT
>NA|TRBJ1-1|NA|TRBV10-3
CAISETGLNTEAFF
TGTGCCATCAGTGAGACAGGACTGAACACTGAAGCTTTCTTT
>NA|TRBJ2-1|once|TRBV3-1
CASTPLWGSYNELFF
TGTGCCAGCACCCCGCTGTGGGGTTCCTACAATGAGCTGTTCTTC
>NA|TRBJ2-1|NA|TRBV12-3/TRBV12-4
CASSVDWTSLYNEQFF
TGTGCCAGCAGCGTGGACTGGACTTCCCTCTACAATGAGCAGTTCTTC
>TRBD2|TRBJ2-3|few|TRBV7-6
CASSLMGASGARTDTQYF
TGTGCCAGCAGCCTAATGGGGGCTAGCGGGGCGCGCACAGATACGCAGTATTTT
>TRBD2|TRBJ2-1|many|TRBV29-1
CSVGAGKGNEQFF
TGCAGCGTTGGAGCGGGGAAGGGCAATGAGCAGTTCTTC
>NA|TRBJ2-7|many|TRBV7-8
CASSPPPGLYEQYF
TGTGCCAGCAGCCCCCCCCCGGGCCTCTACGAGCAGTACTTC
>TRBD1|TRBJ2-7|NA|TRBV7-9
CASGMSGQGF
TGTGCCAGCGGCATGTCGGGACAGGGCTTC
>TRBD1|TRBJ2-5|once|TRBV2
CASSVDLDRGEETQYF
TGTGCCAGCAGTGTGGACTTGGACAGGGGGGAAGAGACCCAGTACTTC
>NA|TRBJ2-7|few|TRBV4-2
CASSQAGWGSYEQYF
TGTGCCAGCAGCCAAGCAGGGTGGGGCTCCTACGAGCAGTACTTC
>TRBD1|TRBJ1-5|NA|TRBV5-6
CASSATTGAQPQHF
TGTGCCAGCAGCGCTACGACAGGGGCCCAGCCCCAGCATTTT
>NA|TRBJ2-7|few|TRBV11-2
CASKYRDTSYEQYF
TGTGCCAGCAAATACAGAGACACTTCCTACGAGCAGTACTTC
>NA|TRBJ2-7|few|TRBV20-1
CSALDRTEQYF
TGCAGTGCTTTAGACAGAACCGAGCAGTACTTC
>TRBD2|TRBJ2-7|many|TRBV4-3
CASSQERGGSSYEQYF
TGCGCCAGCAGCCAAGAGCGGGGGGGAAGCTCCTACGAGCAGTACTTC
>NA|TRBJ2-3|NA|TRBV9
CASSVLATDTQYF
TGTGCCAGCAGCGTTCTTGCCACAGATACGCAGTATTTT
>TRBD1|TRBJ2-5|few|TRBV12-3/TRBV12-4
CASSPQDRGWETQYF
TGTGCCAGCAGTCCGCAGGACAGGGGGTGGGAGACCCAGTACTTC
>TRBD1|TRBJ2-7|few|TRBV27
CASSLRGQGAKEQYF
TGTGCCAGCAGTTTAAGAGGACAGGGGGCGAAAGAGCAGTACTTC
>NA|TRBJ2-6|NA|TRBV10-3
CAISEDSYGGANVLTF
TGTGCCATCAGTGAGGACAGCTATGGTGGGGCCAACGTCCTGACTTTC
>NA|TRBJ2-3|NA|TRBV9
CASSVVDTQYF
TGTGCCAGCAGCGTAGTAGATACGCAGTATTTT
>TRBD2|TRBJ2-5|few|TRBV15
CATSSPGKLTGTSGKETQYF
TGTGCCACCAGCAGCCCTGGTAAATTGACCGGGACTAGCGGGAAGGAGACCCAGTACTTC
>NA|TRBJ1-2|NA|TRBV12-3/TRBV12-4
CASSSSSFGGYTF
TGTGCCAGCAGTTCTTCCTCATTTGGTGGCTACACCTTC
>TRBD1|TRBJ2-1|few|TRBV27
CASSFMTGAYNEQFF
TGTGCCAGCAGTTTTATGACAGGGGCCTACAATGAGCAGTTCTTC
>NA|TRBJ1-1|few|TRBV29-1
CSVTPTGRLGEAFF
TGCAGCGTCACCCCTACAGGGAGATTGGGTGAAGCTTTCTTT
>NA|TRBJ1-1|few|TRBV9
CASSVEEGPKNTEAFF
TGTGCCAGCAGCGTAGAGGAGGGACCGAAGAACACTGAAGCTTTCTTT
>TRBD2|TRBJ2-1|NA|TRBV30
CAWSLGGVEQFF
TGTGCCTGGAGTTTGGGAGGGGTTGAGCAGTTCTTC
>TRBD1|TRBJ1-1|few|TRBV7-8
CASSPRPGGVTEAFF
TGTGCCAGCAGCCCCCGCCCAGGGGGAGTCACTGAAGCTTTCTTT
>TRBD2|TRBJ2-7|NA|TRBV4-2
CASSQDIGLAGVYQYF
TGTGCCAGCAGCCAAGATATTGGACTAGCGGGAGTCTACCAGTACTTC
>NA|TRBJ2-6|NA|TRBV27
CASSLVSGANVLTF
TGTGCCAGCAGTCTCGTCTCTGGGGCCAACGTCCTGACTTTC
>NA|TRBJ1-1|few|TRBV7-8
CASRETPSPNTEAFF
TGTGCCAGCAGAGAGACACCCAGCCCGAACACTGAAGCTTTCTTT
>TRBD2|TRBJ2-3|many|TRBV20-1
CSATSLSGLADTDTQYF
TGCAGTGCTACCTCACTCAGCGGACTAGCGGACACAGATACGCAGTATTTT
>NA|TRBJ2-2|many|TRBV10-2
CASSEGPGTGELFF
TGCGCCAGCAGTGAAGGACCCGGCACCGGGGAGCTGTTTTTT
>NA|TRBJ2-1|NA|TRBV4-1
CASTQGDEQFF
TGCGCCAGCACCCAAGGGGATGAGCAGTTCTTC
>NA|TRBJ2-7|few|TRBV6-1
CASSEEMGNSYEQYF
TGTGCCAGCAGTGAAGAAATGGGCAACTCCTACGAGCAGTACTTC
>NA|TRBJ2-7|NA|TRBV28
CSSRGDNSYEQYF
TGTTCCAGCAGGGGGGACAACTCCTACGAGCAGTACTTC
>NA|TRBJ2-5|NA|TRBV7-6
CASSLEVSSQETQYF
TGTGCCAGCAGCTTAGAGGTCTCAAGCCAAGAGACCCAGTACTTC
>TRBD1|TRBJ1-1|few|TRBV2
CASSERTGGTEAFF
TGTGCCAGCAGTGAACGGACAGGGGGCACTGAAGCTTTCTTT
>NA|TRBJ2-1|many|TRBV12-3/TRBV12-4
CASSPASSYNEQFF
TGTGCCAGCAGCCCGGCCAGCTCCTACAATGAGCAGTTCTTC
>NA|TRBJ2-2|many|TRBV27
CASSFFGGELFF
TGTGCCAGCAGTTTTTTTGGCGGGGAGCTGTTTTTT
>NA|TRBJ2-6|NA|TRBV5-1
CASSRDLHSGANVLTF
TGCGCCAGCAGCCGGGACTTGCACTCTGGGGCCAACGTCCTGACTTTC
>NA|TRBJ1-1|NA|TRBV6-5
CASSFTQNTEAFF
TGTGCCAGCAGTTTCACACAGAACACTGAAGCTTTCTTT
>NA|TRBJ1-1|NA|TRBV7-9
CASSGGQAEAFF
TGTGCCAGCAGCGGGGGGCAAGCTGAAGCTTTCTTT
>NA|TRBJ1-1|many|TRBV15
CATSRDLLGGNTEAFF
TGTGCCACCAGCAGAGATCTCCTGGGGGGGAACACTGAAGCTTTCTTT
>NA|TRBJ2-3|few|TRBV4-3
CASSQEWGPRRGDTQYF
TGCGCCAGCAGCCAAGAGTGGGGTCCACGACGGGGAGATACGCAGTATTTT
>NA|TRBJ2-7|many|TRBV4-1
CASSQLDRFYEQYF
TGCGCCAGCAGCCAACTAGACAGGTTTTACGAGCAGTACTTC
>NA|TRBJ1-4|NA|TRBV7-9
CASSLAHGTQKLFF
TGTGCCAGCAGCTTAGCGCACGGGACTCAGAAACTGTTTTTT
>NA|TRBJ1-4|NA|TRBV28
CASSLRTASNEKLFF
TGTGCCAGCAGTCTAAGGACGGCTTCTAATGAAAAACTGTTTTTT
>TRBD2|TRBJ2-7|few|TRBV15
CATSRELAGGPHEQYF
TGTGCCACCAGCAGAGAACTAGCGGGAGGGCCCCACGAGCAGTACTTC
>TRBD2|TRBJ2-7|few|TRBV27
CASSLRAGDYEQYF
TGTGCCAGCAGTTTAAGAGCGGGAGACTACGAGCAGTACTTC